This T cell receptor beta chain was recovered during a study of prognosis after radiotherapy for stage I lung cancer. As to this clonotype: What it binds is not known. A far larger clone differs by one base, so this is likely a read error.

Blood draws of around 6 milliliters of peripheral blood occurred at each of two time points. Two-round multiplex PCR on genomic DNA was the method by which TCR beta CDR3 was amplified. Gene-specific primers for each TRBV and TRBJ gene drove first-round PCR. Universal primers drove the second round of PCR amplification. Each CDR3 protein is one row after TCRdb ran MiXCR on the multiplex PCR reads. Of around 31,000 distinct CDR3 sequences detected, over 45% appear once; the ten largest clones hold 16%. The germline V gene has CDR1 SEHNR and CDR2 FQNEAQ (reference sequence). V was clipped by 7 bases and J by 8 bases; unmatched bases: 12. This CDR3 has 15 amino acids. The study's findings and limits: Reduced Shannon entropy following stereotactic body radiation therapy was recorded in patients who developed distant metastases. Compared with a median of about 9,800 beforehand, unique TCR clone counts dropped to about 7,000 after stereotactic body radiation therapy.

The source was PBMCs, collected before or after stereotactic body radiation therapy (not recorded which). V gene TRBV7-9 combines with J gene TRBJ2-1; 9 bases match TRBD2. This receptor was taken from a donor over 45 with non-small cell lung cancer. The CDR3 bases are TGTGCCAGCATCCCCACTAGCGGGCTTTCTTATGAGCAGTTCTTC. Translating gives CASIPTSGLSYEQFF.